This T cell receptor (beta chain) comes out of a study of T cell repertoires in cytomegalovirus infection. TCRdb ran MiXCR on the reads and lists one entry per CDR3 protein. The data show over 300,000 distinct CDR3 sequences, 8% to 9.5% seen once. The study's findings and limits: Using cumulative public TCR beta family frequency, the authors identified those who carried CMV together with the relevant HLA.

Trimming cost V 4 bases and J 8 bases, with 17 bases left between them. The CDR3 spans 14 residues. From germline, CDR1 is DFQATT and CDR2 SNEGSKA (reference sequence). Notes on this clonotype: The antigen remains undetermined.

J is TRBJ1-4 and V is TRBV20-1; D may be TRBD1 (6 bases). Material: PBMCs. The receptor comes from a human donor in good health (CMV status not recorded). Some clones in this sample may be carry-over from other donors' samples. The chain's CDR3 is CSAILGGRREKLFF. CDR3 nucleotide sequence: TGCAGTGCTATTTTAGGGGGGAGACGCGAAAAACTGTTTTTT.